Sequencing of this T cell receptor (beta chain) was carried out in a study of CD8+ T cells in alopecia areata. Turning to the study itself: Those patients who were treated received oral tofacitinib, which was given at 5 to 10 mg twice daily for moderate-to-severe alopecia areata.

It was cDNA, reverse transcribed from extracted RNA, that served as the sequencing template. Method: immunoSEQ multiplex PCR; TCRdb's copy keeps in-frame clones and lacks some. The profile covers more than 10,000 clones, with roughly 62% appearing a single time and around 8% taken by the ten largest. It was from alopecia areata patients that lesional scalp punch biopsies and peripheral blood were collected. The CDR3 runs 14 residues. J gave up 2 bases and V 4 bases, and 6 bases lay outside the gene matches. The V gene's germline CDR1 is SGHDT and CDR2 YYEEEE. The source of this sequence is a human donor with alopecia areata. Specimen: skin, collected at week 0. The chain links TRBV5-6 to TRBJ2-7; 7 bases map to TRBD2. The CDR3 here is CASSGGGLTYEQYF. The CDR3 DNA reads as TGTGCCAGCAGCGGCGGGGGACTCACCTACGAGCAGTACTTC. The whole variable domain, remainder taken from reference TRBV5-6 and TRBJ2-7, is DAGVTQSPTHLIKTRGQQVTLRCSPKSGHDTVSWYQQALGQGPQFIFQYYEEEERQRGNFPDRFSGHQFPNYSSELNVNALLLGDSALYLCASSGGGLTYEQYFGPGTRLTVT.